What follows are 28 T cell receptor beta chains derived from one specimen sequenced in a study of T-cell reconstitution after alpha-beta-depleted transplantation in children. The authors prepared the TCRbeta library with unique molecular identifiers. TCRdb reprocessed the PCR reads with MiXCR, giving one entry per CDR3 protein. The sample has around 71,000 distinct CDR3 sequences; roughly 6.6% are singletons. Sequencing was performed on PBMCs from the stem cell graft donor, taken from the stem cell graft. The receptors come from a human donor who donated a stem cell graft to a child with acute lymphoblastic leukemia.

This clonotype has at least ten counts. The genes are TRBV24-1 and TRBJ1-5; 8 positions match TRBD1. V trimming: 7 bases; J trimming: 0 bases; junction bases outside the gene matches: 13. This CDR3 has 18 amino acids. Looked up from germline, CDR1 is KGHDR and CDR2 is SFDVKD. The CDR3 DNA follows: TGTGCCACCAGGGGGGACAGGTGCAGTCTAATTAGCAATCAGCCCCAGCATTTT. Encoded protein: CATRGDRCSLISNQPQHF.

This clonotype was found many times. CDR3 bases: TGCAGTGCTACCAACGATAATAGCAATCAGCCCCAGCATTTT. Its translation: CSATNDNSNQPQHF. The chain has TRBV20-1 and TRBJ1-5; D uncertain. Germline assignment: CDR1 DFQATT and CDR2 SNEGSKA (reference sequence). This CDR3 contains 14 residues. The ends were cut back, 4 bases at V and 0 bases at J, with 10 bases in the middle.

Many counts were recorded for this clonotype. This chain links TRBV6-5 with TRBJ1-5; perhaps TRBD1 as D (6 bases). Germline CDR1 reads MNHEY; CDR2 reads SVGAGI. This CDR3 has 17 amino acids. Trimming took 6 bases from V and 3 from J, leaving 21 bases between them. The CDR3 nucleotides are TGTGCCAGCAGCCGAACAGGGAGCGGTGGGAACAATCAGCCCCAGCATTTT. Translated: CASSRTGSGGNNQPQHF.

There are many counts of this clonotype. V and J are TRBV5-1 and TRBJ1-5, with TRBD1 as a possible D gene (6 bases). CDR3 size: 14 residues. CDR1 and CDR2 from the germline V gene are SGHRS and YFSETQ. Deletions cut 4 bases from V and 3 bases from J, with 11 bases between. The CDR3 region is CASSPDRPNQPQHF. CDR3 nucleotide sequence: TGCGCCAGCAGCCCGGACAGACCCAATCAGCCCCAGCATTTT.

CDR3 loop: CSAATGTSTETQYF. The DNA of the CDR3 is TGCAGTGCTGCCACCGGGACTAGCACCGAGACCCAGTACTTC. The J gene is TRBJ2-5, the V gene TRBV20-1; TRBD2 matches at 9 bases. The CDR3 is 14 residues long. After removal of 5 bases from V and 5 bases from J, the junction contained 9 bases not matched to a gene. Germline V gene sequence: CDR1 DFQATT, CDR2 SNEGSKA (reference sequence).

Ten or more counts support this clonotype. The chain recombines TRBV7-2 with TRBJ2-4, with a possible D match to TRBD2 (6 bases). This CDR3 is built from 16 residues. The germline CDR1 and CDR2 sequences are SGHTA and FQGNSA. V was trimmed by 5 bases and J by 0 bases, leaving 14 bases between them. In DNA form, the CDR3 reads TGTGCCAGCAGCCTCGGACGGGGACTAGCCAAAAACATTCAGTACTTC. Its protein product is CASSLGRGLAKNIQYF.

The sample holds many counts of this clonotype. The gene calls are TRBV3-1 and TRBJ2-1; D is uncertain. V was shortened by 5 bases and J by 8 bases, with 7 bases between the two germline ends. Germline V CDR1 and CDR2: LGHDT, YNNKEL (reference sequence). The CDR3 totals 11 residues. The CDR3 reads CASSFDHEQFF. CDR3 coding DNA: TGTGCCAGCAGCTTTGACCATGAGCAGTTCTTC.

The chain is built from TRBV5-6 and TRBJ1-1; D is ambiguous. Between the trimmed V and J ends, which lost 0 bases and 6 bases, there was a span of 6 bases. The CDR3 has 12 residues. The V gene's germline CDR1 is SGHDT and CDR2 YYEEEE. CDR3 region: CASSLVRSEAFF. CDR3 bases: TGTGCCAGCAGCTTGGTGAGGTCTGAAGCTTTCTTT.

The sample holds a few counts of this clonotype. The chain is built from TRBV12-3 or TRBV12-4 and TRBJ2-1, with D tentatively TRBD2 (6 bases). CDR3 length: 13 amino acids. The V end lost 6 bases, the J end lost 10 bases, and 16 bases lay between the germline ends. The CDR3 sequence: CASRTLAVEEQFF. The DNA for the CDR3 is TGTGCCAGCAGAACACTAGCAGTAGAAGAGCAGTTCTTC.

This clonotype was found a few times. The chain couples TRBV20-1 to TRBJ2-5; 9 positions match TRBD2. Germline V gene sequence: CDR1 DFQATT, CDR2 SNEGSKA (reference sequence). The CDR3 consists of 15 residues. Trimming cost V 6 bases and J 5 bases; bases outside gene matches: 13. CDR3 in DNA: TGCAGTGCCCCCATTAGCGGGGGCGGGGGGGAGACCCAGTACTTC. This sequence encodes CSAPISGGGGETQYF.

The table lists this clonotype with many counts. The chain combines TRBV6-2 or TRBV6-3 with TRBJ1-1; a weak D match, TRBD1 (5 bases). V lost 5 bases and J 4 bases, leaving 11 bases between the germline ends. This CDR3 spans 13 amino acids. The germline CDR1 and CDR2 sequences are MNHEY and SVGEGT. The CDR3 DNA follows: TGTGCCAGCAGTCAGACAGAAACCACTGAAGCTTTCTTT. Protein product: CASSQTETTEAFF.

There are a few counts of this clonotype. This chain uses TRBV9 with TRBJ2-7, with D perhaps TRBD2 (5 bases). From germline, CDR1 is SGDLS and CDR2 YYNGEE. V lost 0 bases and J 4 bases, leaving 11 bases between the germline ends. This CDR3 is built from 14 residues. The CDR3 reads CASSVDLSGYEQYF. Here the CDR3 DNA reads TGTGCCAGCAGCGTAGACCTAAGCGGATACGAGCAGTACTTC. The variable domain in full, with the rest retrieved from reference TRBV9 and TRBJ2-7, is DSGVTQTPKHLITATGQRVTLRCSPRSGDLSVYWYQQSLDQGLQFLIQYYNGEERAKGNILERFSAQQFPDLHSELNLSSLELGDSALYFCASSVDLSGYEQYFGPGTRLTVT.

Ten or more counts support this clonotype. V and J are TRBV7-2 and TRBJ2-6; perhaps TRBD1 as D (6 bases). The V and J ends lost 8 bases and 2 bases respectively, with 13 bases between them. CDR3 length: 15 amino acids. Germline V CDR1 and CDR2: SGHTA, FQGNSA. CDR3 residues: CASPQGRAGANVLTF. The CDR3 nucleotides read TGTGCCAGCCCACAGGGCAGGGCTGGGGCCAACGTCCTGACTTTC.

In this sample, this clonotype turned up many times. The chain couples TRBV29-1 to TRBJ1-1; D perhaps matches TRBD1 (5 bases). From germline, CDR1 is SQVTM and CDR2 ANQGSEA. This CDR3 comprises 14 residues. The V end was cut by 4 bases, the J end by 1 base, with 13 bases between. This CDR3 reads CSVVRVGGNTEAFF. The CDR3 nucleotides read TGCAGCGTTGTCCGGGTGGGGGGGAACACTGAAGCTTTCTTT.

This chain connects TRBV12-3 or TRBV12-4 to TRBJ2-7; tentatively, D is TRBD2 (5 bases). Trimming cost V 5 bases and J 5 bases, with 22 bases left between them. The CDR3 consists of 16 residues. CDR3 loop: CASSPSDRAGKDEQYF. CDR3 DNA sequence: TGTGCCAGCAGTCCCTCCGACCGAGCCGGGAAGGACGAGCAGTACTTC.

The sample holds many counts of this clonotype. The chain couples TRBV7-9 to TRBJ2-5; 11 bases are shared with TRBD2. CDR1 is SEHNR, CDR2 FQNEAQ, per germline (reference sequence). V dropped 5 bases and J dropped 2; count of bases not matched to a gene: 4. The CDR3 is 15 residues long. The CDR3 DNA reads as TGTGCCAGCAGCCCTTTAGCGGGGGGGCAAGAGACCCAGTACTTC. Amino acid sequence: CASSPLAGGQETQYF.

This clonotype was detected many times. The chain uses TRBV6-2 or TRBV6-3 and TRBJ2-5, with a weak D call TRBD1 (5 bases). This CDR3 has 16 residues. The germline V gene has CDR1 MNHEY and CDR2 SVGEGT. V gave up 7 bases and J gave up 5 bases, with 23 bases separating them. The CDR3 sequence: CASTQGADKPTETQYF. For the CDR3, the DNA is TGTGCCAGCACCCAAGGGGCGGACAAGCCAACGGAGACCCAGTACTTC.

In its sample, this clonotype was seen many times. V is TRBV27 and J is TRBJ2-1; the D is unclear. CDR3 length: 13 residues. CDR1 MNHEY and CDR2 SMNVEV come from the germline V gene (reference sequence). The germline V and J ends were trimmed by 7 bases and 3 bases, with 10 bases remaining between them. The CDR3 here is CASTPLGYNEQFF. CDR3 in DNA: TGTGCCAGCACCCCCCTTGGCTACAATGAGCAGTTCTTC.

This clonotype was picked up many times. V is TRBV12-3 or TRBV12-4 and J is TRBJ1-6; 10 positions match TRBD1. CDR3 length: 16 residues. V gave up 5 bases and J gave up 12 bases; unmatched junction bases: 13. The CDR3: CASSPQGRGQGKPLHF. The CDR3 DNA is TGTGCCAGCAGTCCTCAGGGGAGGGGACAGGGGAAACCCCTCCACTTT.

This clonotype was picked up many times. The genes are TRBV4-3 and TRBJ2-5; TRBD2 might be the D (7 bases). V lost 4 bases and J lost 6, with 21 bases in between. Germline CDR1 is LGHNA and CDR2 is YSLEER. The CDR3 is 16 amino acids. CDR3 region: CASSRGGGEGRKTQYF. In DNA, the CDR3 is TGCGCCAGCAGCCGGGGCGGGGGCGAAGGTAGAAAGACCCAGTACTTC.

At least ten counts were recorded for this clonotype. A read error may account for a junction end that differs from germline. This sequence joins TRBV7-2 and TRBJ2-1, with TRBD2 as a possible D gene (6 bases). Germline loops: CDR1 SGHTA, CDR2 FQGNSA. The length of the CDR3 is 11 residues. The CDR3 is CSSSLGGEQFF. The DNA of the CDR3 is TGTTCCAGCAGCTTGGGGGGTGAGCAGTTCTTC.

V usage is TRBV6-1 and J usage is TRBJ2-7; D may be TRBD2 (6 bases). The V end was cut by 6 bases, the J end by 2 bases, with 17 bases between. Germline V gene data show CDR1 as MNHNS and CDR2 as SASEGT. The CDR3 extends over 15 amino acids. The DNA of the CDR3 is TGTGCCAGCAGAGAAAAGGACTATATAACCTACGAGCAGTACTTC. This gives the protein CASREKDYITYEQYF.

This clonotype was counted many times. The gene calls are TRBV5-1 and TRBJ2-7, with 8 bases that match TRBD1. Germline CDR1 is SGHRS and CDR2 is YFSETQ. CDR3 length equals 19 residues. The junction had 17 bases not matched to a gene; V was cut back by 3 bases and J by 0 bases. CDR3 sequence (DNA): TGCGCCAGCAGCTCCTATGGACAGGGCAGCTTGGGGAGCTCCTACGAGCAGTACTTC. It is translated as CASSSYGQGSLGSSYEQYF.

In this sample, this clonotype turned up a few times. This may be a read error, as it is one base from a much larger clone. The V call is TRBV5-5, the J call TRBJ1-4, with 10 bases that match TRBD1. Germline V gene sequence: CDR1 SGHKS, CDR2 YYEKEE (reference sequence). The V and J ends lost 1 base and 7 bases, in that order; junction bases with no gene match: 1. This CDR3 is 14 amino acids long. CDR3 protein: CASSLWTGGEKLFF. The DNA for the CDR3 is TGTGCCAGCAGCTTGTGGACAGGGGGTGAAAAACTGTTTTTT. The complete variable domain, with remaining parts taken from reference TRBV5-5 and TRBJ1-4, reads DAGVTQSPTHLIKTRGQQVTLRCSPISGHKSVSWYQQVLGQGPQFIFQYYEKEERGRGNFPDRFSARQFPNYSSELNVNALLLGDSALYLCASSLWTGGEKLFFGSGTQLSVL.

The V and J genes are TRBV20-1 and TRBJ2-5; D gene unclear. V was clipped by 2 bases and J by 5 bases, with 12 bases between them. There are 13 residues in the CDR3. CDR1 and CDR2 from the germline V gene are DFQATT and SNEGSKA (reference sequence). The CDR3 region is CSARLHSPETQYF. CDR3 nucleotides: TGCAGTGCTAGACTCCACAGCCCCGAGACCCAGTACTTC.

This clonotype has a handful of counts. This rearrangement joins TRBV9 to TRBJ1-1; TRBD1 might be the D (5 bases). Germline CDR1 SGDLS, CDR2 YYNGEE. With 3 bases removed from V and 1 base from J, the gap between germline ends came to 13 bases. The CDR3 contains 15 residues. The CDR3 DNA follows: TGTGCCAGCAGCGCTGGGACGGTCCCGAACACTGAAGCTTTCTTT. Protein: CASSAGTVPNTEAFF.

This clonotype was recorded at least ten times. The chain couples TRBV5-6 to TRBJ2-1; no clear D gene. Germline lookup yields CDR1 SGHDT and CDR2 YYEEEE. The CDR3 contains 12 residues. Deletions cut 2 bases from V and 8 bases from J, with 8 bases between. The CDR3 loop is CASSFLFDEQFF. CDR3 in DNA: TGTGCCAGCAGCTTCCTTTTCGATGAGCAGTTCTTC.

This clonotype showed up many times. The rearrangement uses TRBV11-2 and TRBJ1-3; D is uncertain. Deletions cut 1 base from V and 0 bases from J, with 7 bases between. This CDR3 comprises 15 residues. Germline CDR1 and CDR2: SGHAT and FQNNGV. Here the CDR3 DNA reads TGTGCCAGCAGCTTAGTTTCGGCCTCTGGAAACACCATATATTTT. This codes for CASSLVSASGNTIYF.